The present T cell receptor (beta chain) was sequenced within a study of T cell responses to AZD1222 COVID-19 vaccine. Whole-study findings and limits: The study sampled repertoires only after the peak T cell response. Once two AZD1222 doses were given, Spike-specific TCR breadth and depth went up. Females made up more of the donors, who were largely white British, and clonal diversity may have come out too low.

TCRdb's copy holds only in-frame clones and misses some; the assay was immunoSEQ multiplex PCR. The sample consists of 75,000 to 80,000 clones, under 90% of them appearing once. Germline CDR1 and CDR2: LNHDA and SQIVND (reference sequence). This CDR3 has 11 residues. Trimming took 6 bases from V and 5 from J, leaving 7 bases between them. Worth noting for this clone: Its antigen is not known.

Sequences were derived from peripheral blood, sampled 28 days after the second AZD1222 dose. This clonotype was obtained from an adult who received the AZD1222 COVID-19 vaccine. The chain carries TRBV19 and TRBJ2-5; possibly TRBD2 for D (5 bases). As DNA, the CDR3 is TGTGCCAGTAGGGGAGAGGAGACCCAGTACTTC. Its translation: CASRGEETQYF.